The 17 T cell receptor beta chains reported below all come from one sample, sequenced in a study of T cells in Graves' hyperthyroidism and ophthalmopathy. There were TCR beta CDR3 regions amplified from RNA transcripts. The TCR CDR3 was amplified in a first-round RT-PCR using the HTBI primer set. TCRdb passed the multiplex PCR reads through MiXCR, listing each CDR3 protein once. Among about 400,000 distinct CDR3 sequences listed, more than 14% were seen once. The sample comprised blood. These TCRs come from a woman aged 25 to 39 with Graves' ophthalmopathy.

The sample holds many counts of this clonotype. The gene calls are TRBV3-1 and TRBJ1-5; D gene ambiguous. CDR3 length: 13 residues. The germline V gene encodes CDR1 LGHDT and CDR2 YNNKEL (reference sequence). V was cut by 1 base and J by 5 bases, with 6 bases left in between. The CDR3 here is CASSQGWDQPQHF. CDR3 bases: TGTGCCAGCAGCCAAGGTTGGGATCAGCCCCAGCATTTT.

This clonotype has a single count. Given a much more abundant clone one base away, this may be a read error. This chain uses TRBV7-3 with TRBJ1-1; 7 nucleotides line up with TRBD1. Germline loops: CDR1 SGHTA, CDR2 FQGTGA. With 4 bases clipped from V and 4 bases from J, the junction kept 12 bases outside the gene matches. The CDR3 totals 16 residues. The CDR3 protein is CASSSNAGQAGTEAFF. CDR3 in DNA: TGTGCCAGCAGCTCTAACGCAGGACAGGCGGGCACTGAAGCTTTCTTT.

Many counts were recorded for this clonotype. V is TRBV11-2 and J is TRBJ1-6, with TRBD1 matching over 7 bases. CDR1 and CDR2 from the germline V gene are SGHAT and FQNNGV. The CDR3 runs to 16 residues. The V gene end was trimmed by 5 bases and the J gene end by 6 bases; junction bases not matched to a gene: 10. The DNA of the CDR3 is TGTGCCAGCAGCCTAAGAACGGGACAGCGTAATTCACCCCTCCACTTT. Translation gives CASSLRTGQRNSPLHF.

This clonotype was counted at least ten times. The chain uses TRBV10-2 and TRBJ1-5; 7 bases map to TRBD1. Germline-derived CDR1 and CDR2 are WSHSY and SAAADI. The CDR3 totals 16 residues. With 2 bases clipped from V and 0 bases from J, the junction kept 4 bases outside the gene matches. The CDR3 is CASSEAGGYSNQPQHF. For the CDR3, the DNA is TGCGCCAGCAGTGAGGCAGGGGGTTATAGCAATCAGCCCCAGCATTTT.

The chain couples TRBV19 to TRBJ1-5; D unresolved. V lost 3 bases, J lost 3 bases, and 12 bases lay in between. The CDR3 length is 15 residues. From germline, CDR1 is LNHDA and CDR2 SQIVND (reference sequence). This CDR3 reads CASSIPFRVNQPQHF. CDR3 nucleotide sequence: TGTGCCAGTAGTATTCCGTTCCGCGTCAATCAGCCCCAGCATTTT.

This clonotype was counted at least ten times. The chain carries TRBV30 and TRBJ2-1; D ambiguous. In germline, CDR1 is GTSNPN, CDR2 SVGIG (reference sequence). With 8 bases removed from V and 10 bases from J, the gap between germline ends came to 15 bases. CDR3 length equals 11 residues. CDR3 nucleotides: TGTGCCCGGCGGACCTTTGGGGAGCAGTTCTTC. Protein: CARRTFGEQFF.

There are many counts of this clonotype. CDR3 sequence (DNA): TGCGCCAGCAGCTTGGTGGAGCGGGGGGCCTCATTGGATACGCAGTATTTT. Translated: CASSLVERGASLDTQYF. The V gene is TRBV5-1, the J gene TRBJ2-3; TRBD2 aligns across 9 bases. Per the germline V gene, CDR1 is SGHRS and CDR2 is YFSETQ. This CDR3 has 17 residues. J gave up 6 bases and V 0 bases, and 11 bases lay outside the gene matches.

This clonotype was seen repeatedly, ten times or more. The chain links TRBV11-2 to TRBJ2-3; TRBD1 matches at 9 bases. The germline V gene encodes CDR1 SGHAT and CDR2 FQNNGV. Trimming at V came to 6 bases and at J to 3 bases, leaving 13 bases not matched to a gene. The CDR3 runs to 17 residues. The CDR3, as DNA: TGTGCCAGCAGACATTACCACCGGGACAGGGTGACAGATACGCAGTATTTT. It yields the protein CASRHYHRDRVTDTQYF.

This clonotype was counted many times. This chain joins TRBV3-1 and TRBJ1-1, with D unresolved. V gave up 5 bases and J gave up 6 bases, with 10 bases separating them. The V gene's germline CDR1 is LGHDT and CDR2 YNNKEL (reference sequence). The length of the CDR3 is 12 residues. CDR3 in DNA: TGTGCCAGCAGCGAAACAAGTTCTGAAGCTTTCTTT. Protein product: CASSETSSEAFF.

This chain links TRBV7-3 with TRBJ2-5, with 7 nucleotides matching TRBD2. The junction had 8 bases not matched to a gene; V was cut back by 2 bases and J by 5 bases. The CDR3 covers 15 residues. Germline CDR1 is SGHTA and CDR2 is FQGTGA. The CDR3 bases are TGTGCCAGCAGCTTAGATGGGGGGGTGGGGGAGACCCAGTACTTC. It encodes CASSLDGGVGETQYF.

There are a few counts of this clonotype. The chain carries TRBV3-1 and TRBJ2-2, with 12 bases that match TRBD2. Looked up from germline, CDR1 is LGHDT and CDR2 is YNNKEL (reference sequence). This CDR3 spans 15 amino acids. J lost 6 bases, V lost 1 base, and 0 bases had no gene match. DNA for the CDR3: TGTGCCAGCAGCCAAGCTAGCGGGGGGGCCGGGGAGCTGTTTTTT. This gives the protein CASSQASGGAGELFF.

In nucleotides, the CDR3 is TGTGCCAGCAGAATGACTAGTGCAGGTGAGCAGTTCTTC. Protein sequence: CASRMTSAGEQFF. This chain uses TRBV6-1 with TRBJ2-1; possible D gene TRBD2, 6 bases. Germline V gene data show CDR1 as MNHNS and CDR2 as SASEGT. Deletions cut 6 bases from V and 9 bases from J, with 15 bases between. This CDR3 has 13 residues.

This clonotype was recorded at least ten times. J is TRBJ1-6 and V is TRBV7-2, with D hard to call. The length of the CDR3 is 12 residues. V was shortened by 5 bases and J by 8 bases, with 7 bases between the two germline ends. Germline V CDR1 and CDR2: SGHTA, FQGNSA. DNA of the CDR3: TGTGCCAGCAGCCCTCTGTATTCACCCCTCCACTTT. Translation gives CASSPLYSPLHF.

This clonotype was counted ten times or more. V usage is TRBV3-1 and J usage is TRBJ2-7, with a weak D call TRBD2 (6 bases). V was pared by 3 bases and J by 6 bases, with 18 bases between. Germline V gene data show CDR1 as LGHDT and CDR2 as YNNKEL (reference sequence). The length of the CDR3 is 15 residues. The CDR3 sequence: CASSHLWRGRGEQYF. CDR3 nucleotides: TGTGCCAGCAGCCATCTATGGCGGGGCCGTGGCGAGCAGTACTTC.

This clonotype was seen repeatedly, ten times or more. The J gene is TRBJ2-3, the V gene TRBV12-3 or TRBV12-4; TRBD1 matches 12 bases. The CDR3 is made up of 16 amino acids. V shed 7 bases, J shed 3 bases, and the junction held 8 bases outside the gene matches. The CDR3 region has the DNA TGTGCCAGCACCGACGGGACAGGGGGCTTAACAGATACGCAGTATTTT. It is translated as CASTDGTGGLTDTQYF.

At least ten counts were recorded for this clonotype. V usage is TRBV28 and J usage is TRBJ1-5, with a tentative D call TRBD1 (5 bases). The CDR3 has 14 amino acids. The germline CDR1 and CDR2 sequences are MDHEN and SYDVKM. The germline V and J ends were trimmed by 5 bases and 4 bases, with 12 bases remaining between them. Here the CDR3 reads CASSLSYRNQPQHF. DNA of the CDR3: TGTGCCAGCAGTCTATCATACAGGAATCAGCCCCAGCATTTT.

This clonotype appeared many times. CDR3 amino acids: CASSQIEAGGYTF. CDR3 coding DNA: TGTGCCAGCAGCCAAATCGAGGCGGGGGGCTACACCTTC. The rearrangement links TRBV4-2 to TRBJ1-2, with D hard to call. The V gene's germline CDR1 is LGHNA and CDR2 YNFKEQ. The V gene lost 2 bases and the J gene lost 8 bases, with 12 bases spanning the gap. The CDR3 totals 13 residues.